This T cell receptor (beta chain) was found in a study of cytomegalovirus exposure and HLA in healthy donors (dated by TCRdb to about 2017). A note on the overall study: An earlier analysis of fewer than 750 of the donors reported around 280 Gb of sequence data and around 120 million unique TCR beta sequences obtained from about 179 million T cells. Approximately 310 gigabases of sequencing data and 78 million or so unique TCR sequences were included in an early release covering about 700 HLA-typed donors. Of the roughly 390 genotyped donors, 81% fell in the genetic ancestry cluster associated with self-reported Caucasian donors. The study aimed to test whether signatures of past pathogen exposure could be identified by cataloging public T cell receptors. The study profiled the T cell repertoires of 666 subjects by immunosequencing and related them to cytomegalovirus serostatus. In addition to the first cohort of 666 subjects, a separate validation cohort of approximately 110 different subjects was used. To predict cytomegalovirus infection status, the study combined high-throughput TCR immunosequencing, statistical association of individual TCRs with disease status, and machine learning. In a later analysis, previously published TCR beta repertoires from about 640 donors were re-analyzed and high-resolution HLA genotyping was added so that TCR occurrence patterns could be studied. Rather than using new phenotypic data, the later analysis identified candidate immune exposures from TCR beta sequences and from how often those sequences occurred across donors. An earlier analysis of 587 of the donors applied high-throughput TCR beta sequencing to assess whether each TCR beta V gene segment acted as functional or pseudogenic. Donor age, sex, ethnicity and CMV serostatus were collected together with the repertoire data. A later genetic analysis took genome-wide SNP genotypes for about 65% of the roughly 670 donors and used that subset as a discovery cohort. Every discovery cohort repertoire had been produced on one sequencing platform. HLA typing covered class I and class II loci at four-digit resolution. The number of donors typed differed by locus, with 629-630 for A, B, C, DRB1 and DQB1, 522 for DQA1, nearly 610 for DPA1, and some 470 for DPB1. A handful of DR-DQ haplotypes were treated as single units for association and clustering because of strong linkage in the cohort. Across some 400 genotyped donors of the cohort, an average of roughly 250,000 unique TCR beta nucleotide sequences per donor were sequenced, and around 19% of those sequences were non-productive. General conclusions and limits of the study: A few of the identified cytomegalovirus-associated TCR beta chains were confirmed in vitro to be specific for cytomegalovirus antigens. Most CMV-associated TCR beta chains appeared to be HLA-restricted in a later analysis, and the HLA associations seemed to be driven largely by CMV exposure. In this cohort, only TCR beta chains were sequenced, and detectable features were limited by the absence of alpha or paired-chain data. In a later analysis, several top co-occurrence clusters were reported to appear linked to parvovirus B19, influenza, CMV and Epstein-Barr virus. Across donors, most TCR sequences were observed very rarely, whereas some public TCRs were present in many individuals. Roughly uniform sequencing depth across donors was assumed in presence/absence analyses, although this assumption may not hold. A later genetic analysis associated a missense DCLRE1C variant with V-gene and J-gene trimming of TCR beta chains, and an independent cohort replicated the association. According to a later genetic analysis, donors in an Asian-associated ancestry cluster had fewer N-insertions in productive TCRs than the approximately 690-donor mean. The classifier was reported to diagnose cytomegalovirus status with high specificity and sensitivity in both the original and validation cohorts. At a false discovery rate of 0.05, a later analysis linked approximately 18,000 TCR beta sequences to specific HLA alleles. A further reported finding was that TCR beta sequences accurately predicted the HLA-A and HLA-B alleles for most subjects in the first cohort. When HLA alleles, especially DR and DQ, strongly co-occurred, TCR associations were difficult to assign to individual alleles. The sequencing pipeline was judged likely to have produced a cluster of highly shared sequence variants as a technical artifact. The study gave a list of more than 150 TCR beta chains associated with cytomegalovirus. The earlier analysis of around 600 of the donors excluded roughly 16 rarely observed V segments, including chromosome 9 orphons, because counts were too low. Linkage disequilibrium might explain the correlated functional status among segregating V segments, but an unknown experimental factor could not be ruled out. Immune exposure information for the cohort was limited to CMV serostatus. In a later analysis, TCR association rates were found to vary across HLA loci, with the most associated TCRs seen for DRB1 alleles and the fewest for HLA-C alleles. Because some donors lacked HLA typing at each locus, the association tests relied only on the typed subset. Broadly in line with IMGT annotations, most TCR beta V segments showed up in productive rearrangements about 90% or about 30% of the time in an earlier analysis of 450 to 750 of the donors. The authors suggested that the approach could potentially be generalized to other disease states and immunological phenotypes. In a later analysis, HLA-associated TCR beta chains showed more clonal expansion and lower generation probabilities than non-associated chains that were equally common.

Receptors were amplified or captured by the immunoSEQ multiplex PCR assay. For the multiplex PCR, a mixture combining 60 forward primers for TCR Vbeta segments and 13 reverse primers for TCR Jbeta segments was used. Amplification of the CDR3 region of rearranged TCR beta genes was performed with a multiplex PCR assay on genomic DNA. The Illumina HiSeq System was used to sequence the amplified TCR beta libraries as 87-base-pair reads. The paper's data handling went like this. Across the 670 or so repertoires, a later analysis counted 80 million or so unique TCR beta chains, around 11 million of which were shared by at least two donors. Raw reads were error-corrected and collapsed into unique sequences by a nearest-neighbor algorithm in which closely related sequences were merged to remove PCR and sequencing errors. Alignment of CDR3 sequences to IMGT reference sequences was used to assign V, D and J gene segments. For a sequence to be retained, a match of at least six nucleotides to both a V gene segment and a J gene segment was required. Rearrangements were called productive when the CDR3 lacked stop codons and stayed in frame with V and J; all others were non-productive. CDR3 was defined according to IMGT convention as the region running from the second conserved V-encoded cysteine to the conserved J-encoded phenylalanine. In an earlier analysis of 500 to 650 of the donors, sequences lacking an unambiguous match to a single V gene segment were excluded. An earlier analysis of 450 to 650 of the donors called V segments functional above 56.7% productive rearrangements and segregating when the between-donor standard deviation exceeded 5%. A statistical classification framework was developed to diagnose cytomegalovirus status using the catalog of TCR beta chain sequences. A later analysis assigned V and J genes by comparing TCR nucleotide sequences with IMGT/GENE-DB human TR gene sequences. A later analysis assigned CDR3 sequences and most-parsimonious VDJ recombination scenarios with the TCRdist pipeline. In a later analysis, every TCR beta chain was defined by the combination of its CDR3 amino acid sequence and its V-gene family, and reads without a unique V-gene family were dropped. As a way to deal with suspected cross-contamination and a sequencing artifact, a later analysis dropped 592 nucleotide sequences that were highly shared and had low generation probability. A later analysis calculated a clonal expansion index for each public chain from normalized within-repertoire ranks of inferred template counts. In a later analysis, generation probabilities were computed using a VDJ recombination model fitted to out-of-frame rearrangements, and the results were checked against IGoR. In a later analysis, TCR-TCR, TCR-HLA and TCR-CMV co-occurrence was scored with hypergeometric tests, and a repertoire-size bias correction was applied to TCR pairs. False discovery rates were estimated in a later analysis by permuting HLA or CMV assignments 20 times. A later analysis grouped co-occurring TCRs with DBSCAN, adding TCRdist sequence similarity when clustering within HLA-allele-positive subsets. For co-occurrence clustering, repertoires with fewer than 30,000 or more than 120,000 public chains were excluded, along with roughly 5 repertoires with anomalous nucleotide sharing. The table was pulled from immuneACCESS by TCRdb, which kept in-frame rearrangements only. Such tables lose some clones; where checked, under half of the loss comes from unresolved V genes, and the rest has no known cause. V and J calls and clone size are copied from that table; D and trimming were computed from the DNA. The sample table shows about 140,000 clones, and roughly 76% are seen once. Around an eighth of the sample belongs to the ten largest clones.

With respect to this clone: Its antigen target is currently unknown. Base qualities were left out, and no much larger clone turns up one base away.

The cohort comprised more than 550 healthy bone marrow donors. At the time of sampling, all cohort members were nominally healthy, though unrecorded immune exposures were likely present. Of the approximately 700 cohort members, 250 to 300 had positive CMV serostatus and 350 to 450 had negative CMV serostatus, and CMV serostatus was not recorded for the donor. Each donor provided a peripheral blood sample, and peripheral blood mononuclear cells were used for TCR beta sequencing. The Qiagen DNeasy Blood Extraction Kit was used to extract genomic DNA from the blood cell samples. The receptor comes from a human donor in good health. The sample taken for sequencing was PBMCs.

Here the CDR3 is given as CAPDRGCNEQFF. The DNA sequence is given as TGTGCCCCGGACAGGGGGTGCAATGAGCAGTTCTTC. The chain uses TRBV30 and TRBJ2-1, with 10 bases in between that match TRBD1. For this chain, trimming is 8 bases at the V end and 6 bases at the J end, and the number of junction bases without a gene match is 4. The CDR3 covers 12 residues, taking in both the cysteine and the phenylalanine. Kept here is only the CDR3 DNA, which spans 36 bases and is read in frame from base 1. CDR1 GTSNPN and CDR2 SVGIG were looked up in the germline V gene (reference sequence).